This T cell receptor (beta chain) was recovered during a study of T cells after yellow fever vaccination (dated by TCRdb to the late 2010s). Notes on the research overall: Libraries from fractions with low cell numbers were prepared with the SMART-Seq v4 Ultra Low Input RNA kit. Blood was drawn at multiple timepoints before and after primary and secondary immunization, with bulk PBMC replicates and cell subsets isolated. Bulk TCR alpha and beta repertoires were sequenced longitudinally to track T-cell clones before and after primary and booster YFV17D yellow fever vaccination. Two healthy male donors made up the cohort, one aged 18 to 29 years and the other aged 30 to 40 years. The full study reports these points: Most clones expanded after primary vaccination were re-detected after the booster (around 96% of CD4 and more than 70% of CD8), suggesting broad memory maintenance. Because the study included only a couple of donors, the extent to which the findings can be generalized is limited. A small share of clonotypes was detected in both CD4 and CD8 compartments, with the overlap likely arising from convergent recombination. FACS-sorted repertoires could contain abundant contaminating clonotypes from the bulk population, so computational filtering was required. Compared with the primary T-cell response, the secondary T-cell response was faster but weaker, reaching its peak on day 5 rather than on day 15.

Interpreted using the paper, the treatment or condition label stands for: live attenuated yellow fever vaccine strain. Two biological replicates of bulk PBMCs were collected at each blood-draw timepoint. A standard Ficoll-Paque protocol was used to isolate PBMCs from peripheral blood. TriZol was used to extract RNA from bulk PBMCs, CD4 and CD8 fractions, and dextramer-positive and dextramer-negative fractions. There are 15 amino acids in the CDR3, from cysteine to phenylalanine inclusive. Solely the CDR3 DNA is kept, with 45 bases framed from the first base. V was cut back by 4 bases and J by 2 bases, leaving a gap of 15 bases between them. Looking up the germline V gene (reference sequence) yields CDR1 SEHNR and CDR2 FQNEAQ. Sequencing used an Illumina NovaSeq 6000. Synthesis of TCR cDNA relied on 5'RACE template switching, a step that introduced a universal primer site along with unique molecular identifiers. Priming for cDNA synthesis came from both the TCR alpha and TCR beta constant segments. Libraries were amplified in two PCR steps, with sample barcodes and sequencing adapters added in the second step. Sequencing of libraries was done on Illumina HiSeq 2500 (2x100 bp) or NovaSeq (2x150 bp). As for how the authors treated the data: Reads were demultiplexed and collapsed into UMI consensus sequences with MIGEC, and V(D)J alignment was performed with MiXCR. Using edgeR on replicate PBMC samples, clonotypes were called vaccine-responding if FDR was below 0.01 and the log2 fold change was above 5 up to day 15. Bulk clonotypes were assigned CD4 or CD8 identity according to which sequenced CD4 or CD8 repertoire held them at higher abundance. The public reads were quality trimmed at Q25 with fastp and then assembled into clones with MiXCR by TCRdb, keeping productive beta chains. Rows with a matching CDR3 protein are joined into one entry that keeps the most common DNA and genes. These V and J calls originate from TCRdb's pipeline instead of the authors' own analysis. Here the sample has over 250,000 distinct CDR3 sequences; about 4% occur a single time. About 22% of the sample is in the top ten clones.

This clonotype was detected only a few times. This receptor's antigen is unknown. The record has no base qualities; no much larger clone is one base away. In this chain, TRBV7-9 is recombined with TRBJ2-7; the D gene identity is not certain. Here the sequenced sample was PBMCs, taken 5 days after the yellow fever booster vaccination. This sequence originates from a man younger than 35 who received the YFV17D yellow fever vaccine. The CDR3 region reads CASSSQDAGPYEQYF. The sequenced DNA: TGTGCCAGCAGCTCCCAGGACGCCGGTCCCTACGAGCAGTACTTC.